This T cell receptor beta chain was captured by sequencing in a study of blood T cell repertoires in COVID-19. At the level of the study: T cells, B-cell-depleted T cells, or PBMCs provided the cDNA or gDNA that served as material.

Participants were aged roughly 18 to 90 years, lived in roughly 25 US areas, and enrolled virtually. Participants' own reports of clinical history determined their cohort assignment. Methods used by the authors: From reference gene primer amplification, estimates of nucleated cell counts were derived. Repertoires were generated with immunoSEQ multiplex PCR, while TCRdb's copy carries only in-frame clones and drops some. Clonal size and the V and J genes are those of that table, whereas D and trimming came from the DNA. The sample includes hundreds of thousands of clones, 88% of them seen just once. Germline V CDR1 and CDR2: MDHEN, SYDVKM. Between the trimmed V and J ends, which lost 4 bases and 3 bases, there was a span of 15 bases. This CDR3 has 15 residues.

V is TRBV28 and J is TRBJ1-2, with D maybe TRBD1 (6 bases). Source material: PBMCs or T cells enriched from blood (not recorded which). This receptor was identified in a young woman who had recovered from COVID-19. This chain's CDR3 is CASSYGGGLYYGYTF. In nucleotides, the CDR3 is TGTGCCAGCAGTTATGGCGGGGGGCTTTACTATGGCTACACCTTC.